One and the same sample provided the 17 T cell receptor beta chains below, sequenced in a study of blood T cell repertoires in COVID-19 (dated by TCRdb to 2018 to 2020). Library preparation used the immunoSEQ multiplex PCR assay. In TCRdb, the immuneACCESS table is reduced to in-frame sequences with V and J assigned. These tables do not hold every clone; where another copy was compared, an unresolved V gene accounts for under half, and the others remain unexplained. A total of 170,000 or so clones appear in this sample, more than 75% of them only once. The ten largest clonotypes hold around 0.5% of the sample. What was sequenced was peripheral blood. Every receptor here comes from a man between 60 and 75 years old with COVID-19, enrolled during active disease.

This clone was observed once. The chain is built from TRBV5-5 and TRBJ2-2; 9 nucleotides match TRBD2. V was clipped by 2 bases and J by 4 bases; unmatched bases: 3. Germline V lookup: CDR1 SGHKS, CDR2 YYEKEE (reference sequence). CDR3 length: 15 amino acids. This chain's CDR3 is CASSFASGVTGELFF. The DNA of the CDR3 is TGTGCCAGCAGCTTCGCTAGCGGGGTCACCGGGGAGCTGTTTTTT.

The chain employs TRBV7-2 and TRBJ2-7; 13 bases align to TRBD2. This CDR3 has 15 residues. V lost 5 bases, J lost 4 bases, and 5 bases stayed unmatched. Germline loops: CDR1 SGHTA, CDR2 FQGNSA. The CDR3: CASSETSGRVYEQYF. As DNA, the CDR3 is TGTGCCAGCAGCGAAACTAGCGGGAGGGTATACGAGCAGTACTTC.

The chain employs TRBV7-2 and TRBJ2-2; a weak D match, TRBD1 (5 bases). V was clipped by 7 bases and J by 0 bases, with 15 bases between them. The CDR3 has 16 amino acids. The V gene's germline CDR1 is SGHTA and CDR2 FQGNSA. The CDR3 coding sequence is TGTGCCAGCAACTTGGGGCCGGGCGCGAACACCGGGGAGCTGTTTTTT. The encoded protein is CASNLGPGANTGELFF.

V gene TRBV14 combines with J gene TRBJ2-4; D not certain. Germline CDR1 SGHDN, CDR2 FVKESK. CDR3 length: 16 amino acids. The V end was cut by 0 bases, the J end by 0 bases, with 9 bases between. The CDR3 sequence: CASSQEGSLAKNIQYF. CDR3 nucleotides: TGTGCCAGCAGCCAAGAGGGCAGTTTAGCCAAAAACATTCAGTACTTC.

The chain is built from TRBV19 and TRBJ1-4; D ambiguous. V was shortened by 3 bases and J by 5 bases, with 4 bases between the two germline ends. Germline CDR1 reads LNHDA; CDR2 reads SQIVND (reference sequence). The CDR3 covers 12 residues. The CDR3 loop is CASSIKNEKLFF. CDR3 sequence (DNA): TGTGCCAGTAGTATCAAAAATGAAAAACTGTTTTTT.

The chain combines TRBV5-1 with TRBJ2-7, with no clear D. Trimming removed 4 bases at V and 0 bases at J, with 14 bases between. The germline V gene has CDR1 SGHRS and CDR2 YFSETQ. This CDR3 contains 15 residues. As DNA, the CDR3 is TGCGCCAGCAGCCCCGCGAGCGACCTCTCCTACGAGCAGTACTTC. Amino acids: CASSPASDLSYEQYF.

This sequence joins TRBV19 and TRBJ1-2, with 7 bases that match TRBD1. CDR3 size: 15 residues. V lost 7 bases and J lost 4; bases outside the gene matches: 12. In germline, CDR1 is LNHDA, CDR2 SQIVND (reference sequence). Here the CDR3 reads CASTDRAQGPYGYTF. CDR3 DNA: TGTGCCAGTACCGACAGGGCACAAGGCCCCTATGGCTACACCTTC. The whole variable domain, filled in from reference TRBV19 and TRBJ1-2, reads DGGITQSPKYLFRKEGQNVTLSCEQNLNHDAMYWYRQDPGQGLRLIYYSQIVNDFQKGDIAEGYSVSREKKESFPLTVTSAQKNPTAFYLCASTDRAQGPYGYTFGSGTRLTVV.

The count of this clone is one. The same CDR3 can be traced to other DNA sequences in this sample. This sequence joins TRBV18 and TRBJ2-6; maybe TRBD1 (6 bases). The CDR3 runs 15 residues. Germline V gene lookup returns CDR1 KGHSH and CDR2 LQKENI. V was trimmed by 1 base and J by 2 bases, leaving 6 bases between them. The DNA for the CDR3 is TGTGCCAGCTCACCACAGGGGGCTGGGGCCAACGTCCTGACTTTC. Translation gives CASSPQGAGANVLTF.

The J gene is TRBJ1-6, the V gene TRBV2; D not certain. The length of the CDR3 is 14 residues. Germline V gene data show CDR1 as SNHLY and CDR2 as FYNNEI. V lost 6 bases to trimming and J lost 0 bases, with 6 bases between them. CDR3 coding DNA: TGTGCCAGCAGGGCAGACTCCTATAATTCACCCCTCCACTTT. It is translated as CASRADSYNSPLHF.

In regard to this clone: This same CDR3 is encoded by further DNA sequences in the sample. The CDR3 protein is CASSPTGLQETQYF. Here the CDR3 DNA reads TGTGCCAGCTCACCGACAGGGCTACAAGAGACCCAGTACTTC. The rearrangement joins TRBV18 to TRBJ2-5; the match to TRBD1 covers 7 bases. J gave up 2 bases and V 3 bases, and 3 bases lay outside the gene matches. Germline V gene sequence: CDR1 KGHSH, CDR2 LQKENI. The CDR3 sequence is 14 residues long.

CDR3 DNA: TGTGCCAGCAGCCAAGATCGGGGTTGGACCCAGTACTTC. Translated: CASSQDRGWTQYF. The chain links TRBV3-1 (or the pseudogene TRBV3-2) to TRBJ2-5, with a tentative D call TRBD2 (5 bases). V was cut by 0 bases and J by 7 bases, with 9 bases left in between. This CDR3 region has 13 residues. Germline CDR1 reads LGHDT; CDR2 reads YNNKEL (reference sequence).

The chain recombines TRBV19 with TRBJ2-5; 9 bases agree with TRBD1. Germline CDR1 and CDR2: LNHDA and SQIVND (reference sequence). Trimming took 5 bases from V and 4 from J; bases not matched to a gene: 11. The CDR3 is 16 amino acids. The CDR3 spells CASSSRTGEVRETQYF. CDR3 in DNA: TGTGCCAGTAGTTCTCGGACAGGGGAAGTTCGAGAGACCCAGTACTTC.

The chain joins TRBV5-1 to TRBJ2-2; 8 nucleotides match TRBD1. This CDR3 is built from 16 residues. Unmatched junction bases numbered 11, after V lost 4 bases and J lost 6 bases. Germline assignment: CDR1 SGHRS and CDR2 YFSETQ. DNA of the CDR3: TGCGCCAGCAGCGCCGGGACAGGCCCTTTGGCCGGGGAGCTGTTTTTT. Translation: CASSAGTGPLAGELFF.

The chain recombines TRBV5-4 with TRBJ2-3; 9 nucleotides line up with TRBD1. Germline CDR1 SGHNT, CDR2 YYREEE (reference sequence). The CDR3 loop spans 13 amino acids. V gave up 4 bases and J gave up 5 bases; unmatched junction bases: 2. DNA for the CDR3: TGTGCCAGCAGCGGGGACAGGGTAGATACGCAGTATTTT. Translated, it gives CASSGDRVDTQYF.

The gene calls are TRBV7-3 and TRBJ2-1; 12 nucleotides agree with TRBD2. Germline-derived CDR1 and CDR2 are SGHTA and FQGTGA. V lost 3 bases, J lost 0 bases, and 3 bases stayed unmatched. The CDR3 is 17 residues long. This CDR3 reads CASSLTSGGGSYNEQFF. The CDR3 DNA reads TGTGCCAGCAGCTTGACTAGCGGGGGTGGCTCCTACAATGAGCAGTTCTTC.

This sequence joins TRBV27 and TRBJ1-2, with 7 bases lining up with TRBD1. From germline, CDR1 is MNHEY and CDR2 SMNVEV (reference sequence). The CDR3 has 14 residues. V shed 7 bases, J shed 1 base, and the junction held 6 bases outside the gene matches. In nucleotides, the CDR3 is TGTGCCAGCAAAAAGGGACAGAATAACTATGGCTACACCTTC. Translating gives CASKKGQNNYGYTF.

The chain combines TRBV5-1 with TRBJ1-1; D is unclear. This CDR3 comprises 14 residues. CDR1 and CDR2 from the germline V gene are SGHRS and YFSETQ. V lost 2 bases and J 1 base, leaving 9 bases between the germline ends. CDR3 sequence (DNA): TGCGCCAGCAGCTTTGGCGACACGAACACTGAAGCTTTCTTT. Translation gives CASSFGDTNTEAFF.